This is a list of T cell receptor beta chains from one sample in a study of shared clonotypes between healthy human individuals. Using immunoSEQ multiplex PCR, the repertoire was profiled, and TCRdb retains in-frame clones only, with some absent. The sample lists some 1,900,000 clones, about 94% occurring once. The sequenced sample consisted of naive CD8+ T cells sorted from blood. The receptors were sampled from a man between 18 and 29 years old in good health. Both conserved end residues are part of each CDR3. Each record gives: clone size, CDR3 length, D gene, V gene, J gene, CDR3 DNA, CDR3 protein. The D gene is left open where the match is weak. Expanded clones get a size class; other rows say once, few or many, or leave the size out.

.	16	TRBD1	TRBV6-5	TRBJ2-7	TGTGCCAGCAGTTACTCTTCGGGACAGAGAACCTACGAGCAGTACTTC	CASSYSSGQRTYEQYF
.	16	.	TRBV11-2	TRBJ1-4	TGTGCCAGCAGCTTAGACTTTGCGGGGTCTGGAGAAAAACTGTTTTTT	CASSLDFAGSGEKLFF
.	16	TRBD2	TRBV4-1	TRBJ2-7	TGCGCCAGCAGCCAATCGACTAGCGGGAGCCTTTACGAGCAGTACTTC	CASSQSTSGSLYEQYF
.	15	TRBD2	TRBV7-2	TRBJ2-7	TGTGCCAGCAGCCCGACGGGCCTAGCGGCTTGGGAGCAGTACTTC	CASSPTGLAAWEQYF
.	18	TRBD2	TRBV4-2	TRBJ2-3	TGTGCCAGCAGCCAAGATCGGGGGGAGGGCATGGACTTAGATACGCAGTATTTT	CASSQDRGEGMDLDTQYF
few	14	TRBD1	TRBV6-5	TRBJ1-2	TGTGCCAGCATAGGACAGGGGGCAAACTATGGCTACACCTTC	CASIGQGANYGYTF
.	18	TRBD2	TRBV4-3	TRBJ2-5	TGCGCCAGCAGCCAAGTACTGATTAGGACTAGGTCGGAGGAGACCCAGTACTTC	CASSQVLIRTRSEETQYF
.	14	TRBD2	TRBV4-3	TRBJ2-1	TGCGCCAGCAGCCGGGCTAGCGGGTACAATGAGCAGTTCTTC	CASSRASGYNEQFF
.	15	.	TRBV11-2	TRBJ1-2	TGTGCCAGCAGCCCTGAGATGCAGGGCAACTATGGCTACACCTTC	CASSPEMQGNYGYTF
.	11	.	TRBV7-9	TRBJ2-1	TGTGCCAGCAGCGCGAGGCCTGAGCAGTTCTTC	CASSARPEQFF
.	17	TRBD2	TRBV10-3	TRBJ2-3	TGTGCCATCAGTGAGTCGATCGGACTAGCGGGGAGGGATACGCAGTATTTT	CAISESIGLAGRDTQYF
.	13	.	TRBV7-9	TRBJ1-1	TGTGCCAGCAGCTTAGTAGGGGGGAACGCGGCTTTCTTT	CASSLVGGNAAFF
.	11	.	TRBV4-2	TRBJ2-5	TGTGCCAGCAGCCACGGAGAGACCCAGTACTTC	CASSHGETQYF
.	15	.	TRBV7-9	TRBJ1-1	TGTGCCAGCAGCCCCCCCTCAGGGTCGTACACTGAAGCTTTCTTT	CASSPPSGSYTEAFF
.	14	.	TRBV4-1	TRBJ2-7	TGCGCCAGCAGCCAAGACGGGTTACCCTACGAGCAGTACTTC	CASSQDGLPYEQYF
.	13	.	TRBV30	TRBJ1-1	TGTGCCTGGAGTGTAGACACGAACACTGAAGCTTTCTTT	CAWSVDTNTEAFF
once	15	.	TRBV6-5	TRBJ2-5	TGTGCCAGCAGTTACTGGACAGGCGGAGGGGAGACCCAGTACTTC	CASSYWTGGGETQYF
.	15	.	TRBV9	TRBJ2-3	TGTGCCAGCAGCACCGACGGGGACTTGGGAGATACGCAGTATTTT	CASSTDGDLGDTQYF
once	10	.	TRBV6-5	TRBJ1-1	TGTGCTTCAGGTTGGACTGAAGCTTTCTTT	CASGWTEAFF
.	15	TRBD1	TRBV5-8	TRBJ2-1	TGTGCCAGCAGCTTACTCTCGACAGGGAGCAATGAGCAGTTCTTC	CASSLLSTGSNEQFF
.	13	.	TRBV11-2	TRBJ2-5	TGTGCCAGCAGCCGACCTACTGGGGAGACCCAGTACTTC	CASSRPTGETQYF
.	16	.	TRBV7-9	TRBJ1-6	TGTGCCAGCAGCTTAGAGGGGGGCAGGGTTAATTCACCCCTCCACTTT	CASSLEGGRVNSPLHF
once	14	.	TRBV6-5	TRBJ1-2	TGTGCCAGCAGTTACTCGGACACGGAACGGGGCTACACCTTC	CASSYSDTERGYTF
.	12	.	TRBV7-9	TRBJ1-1	TGTGCCAGTTACGGGCAGAACACTGAAGCTTTCTTT	CASYGQNTEAFF
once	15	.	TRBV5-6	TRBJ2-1	TGTGCCAGCAGCTTTGGGGCGAGCTCCTACAATGAGCAGTTCTTC	CASSFGASSYNEQFF
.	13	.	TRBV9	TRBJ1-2	TGTGCCAGCAGCGCTACAGATAGCTATGGCTACACCTTC	CASSATDSYGYTF
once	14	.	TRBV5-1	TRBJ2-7	TGCGCCAGCAGCTTGGTCCACAGCTCCTACGAGCAGTACTTC	CASSLVHSSYEQYF
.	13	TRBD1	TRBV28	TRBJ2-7	TGTGCCAGCAGTATCCGACAGGGCTACGAGCAGTACTTC	CASSIRQGYEQYF